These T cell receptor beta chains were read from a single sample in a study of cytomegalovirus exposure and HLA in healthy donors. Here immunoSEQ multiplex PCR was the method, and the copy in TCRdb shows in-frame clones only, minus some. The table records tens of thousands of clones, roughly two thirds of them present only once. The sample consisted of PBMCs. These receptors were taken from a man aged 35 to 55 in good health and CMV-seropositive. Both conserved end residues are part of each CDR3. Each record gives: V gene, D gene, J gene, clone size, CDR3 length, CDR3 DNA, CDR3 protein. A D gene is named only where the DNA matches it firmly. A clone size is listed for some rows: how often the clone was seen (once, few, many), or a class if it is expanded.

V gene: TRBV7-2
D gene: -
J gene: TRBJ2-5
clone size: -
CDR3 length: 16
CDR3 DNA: TGTGCCAGCAGTCGCTCCACTAGCCGGGTGGGAGAGACCCAGTACTTC
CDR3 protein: CASSRSTSRVGETQYF

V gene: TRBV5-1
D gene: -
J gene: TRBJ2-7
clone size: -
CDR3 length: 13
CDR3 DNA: TGCGCCAGCAGCATGGACAGAAGCTACGAGCAGTACTTC
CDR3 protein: CASSMDRSYEQYF

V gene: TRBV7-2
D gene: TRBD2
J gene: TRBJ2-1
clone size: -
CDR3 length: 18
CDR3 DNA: TGTGCCAGCAGCCCTGGACTAGCGGGCCACATCTCCTACAATGAGCAGTTCTTC
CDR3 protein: CASSPGLAGHISYNEQFF

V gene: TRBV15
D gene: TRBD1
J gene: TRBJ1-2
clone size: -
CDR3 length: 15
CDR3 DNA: TGTGCCACCAGCAGAGCCGGGACAGGCCCGAAGGGCTACACCTTC
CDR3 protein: CATSRAGTGPKGYTF

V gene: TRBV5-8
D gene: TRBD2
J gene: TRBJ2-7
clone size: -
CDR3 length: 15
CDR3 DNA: TGTGCCAGCAGCTTGGTTAATCAGGGAGGGTACGAGCAGTACTTC
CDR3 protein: CASSLVNQGGYEQYF

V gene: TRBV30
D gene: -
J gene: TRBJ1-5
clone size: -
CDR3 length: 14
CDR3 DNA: TGTGCCTGGAGTCCCACAAGGGGGAATCAGCCCCAGCATTTT
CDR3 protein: CAWSPTRGNQPQHF

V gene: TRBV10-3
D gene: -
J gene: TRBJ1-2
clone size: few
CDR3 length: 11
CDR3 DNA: TGTGCCATCAAACAGGATGAGGGCTACACCTTC
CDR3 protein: CAIKQDEGYTF

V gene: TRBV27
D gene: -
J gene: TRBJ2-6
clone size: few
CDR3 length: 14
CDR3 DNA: TGTGCCAGCAGTCCCGGCTCTGGGGCCAACGTCCTGACTTTC
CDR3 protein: CASSPGSGANVLTF

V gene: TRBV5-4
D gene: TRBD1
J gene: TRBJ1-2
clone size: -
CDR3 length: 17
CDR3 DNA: TGTGCCAGCAGCTTAAGCGCATCAGGAGGGGGCGCGGCTGGCTACACCTTC
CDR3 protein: CASSLSASGGGAAGYTF

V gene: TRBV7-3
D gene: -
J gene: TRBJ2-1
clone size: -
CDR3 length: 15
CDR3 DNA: TGTGCCAGCAGCCCCGGGACTCCCTCCTACAATGAGCAGTTCTTC
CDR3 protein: CASSPGTPSYNEQFF

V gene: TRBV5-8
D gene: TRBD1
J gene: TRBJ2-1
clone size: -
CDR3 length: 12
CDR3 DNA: TGTGCCAGCAGCTTGTTGGGACAGGAGCAGTTCTTC
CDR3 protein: CASSLLGQEQFF

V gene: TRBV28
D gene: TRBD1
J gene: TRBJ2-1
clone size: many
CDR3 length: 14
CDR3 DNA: TGTGCCAGCAGTCGCGGACAGGGGCGTGATTCCCCTTTCTTC
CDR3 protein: CASSRGQGRDSPFF

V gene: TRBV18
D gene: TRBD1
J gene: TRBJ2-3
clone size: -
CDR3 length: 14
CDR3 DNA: TGTGCCAGCTCAGGACAGGGGGCGGAAGATACGCAGTATTTT
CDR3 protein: CASSGQGAEDTQYF

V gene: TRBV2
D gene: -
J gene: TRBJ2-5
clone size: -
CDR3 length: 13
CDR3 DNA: TGTGCCAGCAGCGAGGGGGTCCAAGAGACCCAGTACTTC
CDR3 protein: CASSEGVQETQYF

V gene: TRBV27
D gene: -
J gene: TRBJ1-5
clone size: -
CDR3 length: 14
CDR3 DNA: TGTGCCAGCAGACCGACAGCGCTAAATCAGCCCCAGCATTTT
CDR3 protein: CASRPTALNQPQHF

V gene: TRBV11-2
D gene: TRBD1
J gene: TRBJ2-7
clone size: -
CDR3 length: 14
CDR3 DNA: TGTGCCAGCAGCCGGGACAGGGGTAGGTACGAGCAGTACTTC
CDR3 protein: CASSRDRGRYEQYF

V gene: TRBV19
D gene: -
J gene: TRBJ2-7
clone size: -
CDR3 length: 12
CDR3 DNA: TGTGCCAGTCACGACCCCGGGGACGAGCAGTACTTC
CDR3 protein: CASHDPGDEQYF

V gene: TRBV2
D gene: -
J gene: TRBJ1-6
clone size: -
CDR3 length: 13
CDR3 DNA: TGTGCCAGCAGCGGATTCAGGGCTTCACCCCTCCACTTT
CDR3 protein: CASSGFRASPLHF

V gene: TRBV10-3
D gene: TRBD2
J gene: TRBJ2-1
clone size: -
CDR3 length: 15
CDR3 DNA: TGTGCCATCAGAGGTCTTCGGGAGGGTTACAATGAGCAGTTCTTC
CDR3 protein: CAIRGLREGYNEQFF

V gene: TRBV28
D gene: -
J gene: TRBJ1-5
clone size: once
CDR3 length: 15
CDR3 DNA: TGTGCCAGCAGTGACACCATCGGGAAAGATCAGCCCCAGCATTTT
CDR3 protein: CASSDTIGKDQPQHF

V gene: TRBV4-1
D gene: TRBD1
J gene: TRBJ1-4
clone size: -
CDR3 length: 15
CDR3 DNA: TGCGCCAGCAGCCAAGTCGGACAGGGAAGGGAAAAACTGTTTTTT
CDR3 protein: CASSQVGQGREKLFF

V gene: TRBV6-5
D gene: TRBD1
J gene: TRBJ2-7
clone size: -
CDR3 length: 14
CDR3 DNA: TGTGCCAGCAGTTACACCGGGACAGGGAACGAGCAGTACTTC
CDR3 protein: CASSYTGTGNEQYF

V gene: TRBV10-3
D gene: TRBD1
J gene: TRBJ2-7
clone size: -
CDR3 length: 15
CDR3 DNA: TGTGCCATCAGTGATGTAGACAGGGGAGCCTACGAGCAGTACTTC
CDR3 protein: CAISDVDRGAYEQYF

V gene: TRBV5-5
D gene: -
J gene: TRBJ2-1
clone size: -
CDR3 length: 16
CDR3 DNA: TGTGCCAGCAGCTTGGCGCCGGGAACCGAATACAATGAGCAGTTCTTC
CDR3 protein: CASSLAPGTEYNEQFF

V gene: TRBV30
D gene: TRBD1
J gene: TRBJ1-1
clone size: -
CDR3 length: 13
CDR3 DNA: TGTGCCTGGAGTAAGGGACAGGGCACTGAAGCTTTCTTT
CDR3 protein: CAWSKGQGTEAFF

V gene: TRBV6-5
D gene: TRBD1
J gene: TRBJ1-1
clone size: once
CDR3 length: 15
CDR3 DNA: TGTGCCAGCAGTTACCTCGGGACAGAAAACACTGAAGCTTTCTTT
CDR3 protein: CASSYLGTENTEAFF

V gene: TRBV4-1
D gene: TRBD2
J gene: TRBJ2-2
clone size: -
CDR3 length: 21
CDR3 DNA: TGCGCCAGCAGCCACCCTATAGGGGGGACTAGCGGGAGGGATAACACCGGGGAGCTGTTTTTT
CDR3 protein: CASSHPIGGTSGRDNTGELFF

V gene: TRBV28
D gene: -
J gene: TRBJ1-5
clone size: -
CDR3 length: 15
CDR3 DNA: TGTGCCAGCAGTTTTGGAGGGGCTGGCAATCAGCCCCAGCATTTT
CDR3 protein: CASSFGGAGNQPQHF

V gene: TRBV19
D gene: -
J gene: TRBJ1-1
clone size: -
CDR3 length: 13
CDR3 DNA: TGTGCCAGTAGGGGCTTTATGAACACTGAAGCTTTCTTT
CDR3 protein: CASRGFMNTEAFF

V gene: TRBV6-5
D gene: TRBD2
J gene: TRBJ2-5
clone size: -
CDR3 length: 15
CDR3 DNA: TGTGCCAGCAGTTACCAGTCGCGGGGGGGAGGGACCCAGTACTTC
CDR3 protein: CASSYQSRGGGTQYF

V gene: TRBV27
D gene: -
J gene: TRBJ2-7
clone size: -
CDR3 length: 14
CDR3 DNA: TGTGCCAGCAGTTTCGTAGACAGTTTCTACGAGCAGTACTTC
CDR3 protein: CASSFVDSFYEQYF

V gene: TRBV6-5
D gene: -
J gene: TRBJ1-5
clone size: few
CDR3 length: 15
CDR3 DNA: TGTGCCAGCAAACCCCAGCCCAGGGGCAATCAGCCCCAGCATTTT
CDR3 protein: CASKPQPRGNQPQHF

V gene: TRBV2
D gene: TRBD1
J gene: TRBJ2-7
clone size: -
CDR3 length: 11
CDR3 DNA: TGTGCCAGCAGTGAGGGACAGTCACAGTACTTC
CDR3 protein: CASSEGQSQYF

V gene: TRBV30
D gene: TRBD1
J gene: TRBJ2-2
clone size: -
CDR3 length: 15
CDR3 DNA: TGTGCCTGGAGTGCCGGGACAGCGAACACCGGGGAGCTGTTTTTT
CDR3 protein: CAWSAGTANTGELFF

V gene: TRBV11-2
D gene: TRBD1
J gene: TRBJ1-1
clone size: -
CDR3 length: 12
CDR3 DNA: TGTGCCAGCAACGTCGGGACAGGGAAGGCTTTCTTT
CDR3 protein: CASNVGTGKAFF

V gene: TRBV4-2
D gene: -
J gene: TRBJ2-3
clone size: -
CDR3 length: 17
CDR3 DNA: TGTGCCAGCAGCCAATACGGGACTCTTGCTAGCACAGATACGCAGTATTTT
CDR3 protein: CASSQYGTLASTDTQYF

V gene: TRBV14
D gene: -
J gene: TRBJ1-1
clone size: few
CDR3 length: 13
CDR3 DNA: TGTGCCAGCAGCCAACACAGGAACACTGAAGCTTTCTTT
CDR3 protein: CASSQHRNTEAFF

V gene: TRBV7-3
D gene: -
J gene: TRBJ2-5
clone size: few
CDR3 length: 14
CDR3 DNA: TGTGCCAGCAGCCCCAGGGCTGGGGTAAAGACCCAGTACTTC
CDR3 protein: CASSPRAGVKTQYF

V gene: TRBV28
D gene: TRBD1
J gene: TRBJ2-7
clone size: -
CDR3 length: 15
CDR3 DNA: TGTGCCAGCAGCCAACACGGGACAGGACCCTACGAGCAGTACTTC
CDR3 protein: CASSQHGTGPYEQYF

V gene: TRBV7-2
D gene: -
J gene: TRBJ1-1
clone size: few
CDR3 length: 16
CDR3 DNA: TGTGCCAGCAGCTTACCCCAGGGTGGGTGGGACACTGAAGCTTTCTTT
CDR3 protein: CASSLPQGGWDTEAFF

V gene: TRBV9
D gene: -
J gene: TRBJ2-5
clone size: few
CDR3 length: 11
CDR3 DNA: TGTGCCAGCGGGAGTGGGGAGACCCAGTACTTC
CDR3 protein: CASGSGETQYF

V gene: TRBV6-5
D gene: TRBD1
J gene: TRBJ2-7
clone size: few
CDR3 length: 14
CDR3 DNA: TGTGCCAGCAGGATGGGACAGTTCTCCTACGAGCAGTACTTC
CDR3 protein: CASRMGQFSYEQYF

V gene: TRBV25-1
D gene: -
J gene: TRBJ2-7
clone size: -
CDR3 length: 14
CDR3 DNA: TGTGCCAGCTCGAGCGGGCCAAGCTCCTACGAGCAGTACTTC
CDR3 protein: CASSSGPSSYEQYF